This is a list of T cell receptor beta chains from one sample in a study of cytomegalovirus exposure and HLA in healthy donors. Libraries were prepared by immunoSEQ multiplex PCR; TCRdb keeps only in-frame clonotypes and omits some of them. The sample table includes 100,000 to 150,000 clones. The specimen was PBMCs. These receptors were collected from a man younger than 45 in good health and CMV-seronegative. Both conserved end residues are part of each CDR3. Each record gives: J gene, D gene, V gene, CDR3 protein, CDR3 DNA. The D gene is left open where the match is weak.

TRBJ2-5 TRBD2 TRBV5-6 CASRATGSGGAQYF TGTGCCAGCAGGGCTACCGGGAGCGGGGGGGCCCAGTACTTC
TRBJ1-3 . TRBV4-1 CASSREGQLRGNTIYF TGCGCCAGCAGCCGAGAAGGACAGCTCCGAGGAAACACCATATATTTT
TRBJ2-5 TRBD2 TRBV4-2 CASSPWTSGREETQYF TGTGCCAGCAGCCCCTGGACTAGCGGGAGGGAAGAGACCCAGTACTTC
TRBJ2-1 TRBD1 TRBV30 CAWSVVTGGTGNEQFF TGTGCCTGGAGTGTAGTCACAGGGGGTACTGGCAATGAGCAGTTCTTC
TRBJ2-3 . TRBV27 CASSLAPRDTQYF TGTGCCAGCAGTCTCGCCCCGAGAGATACGCAGTATTTT
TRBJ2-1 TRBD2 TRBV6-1 CASNAGLVYNEQFF TGTGCCAGCAACGCGGGACTAGTCTACAATGAGCAGTTCTTC
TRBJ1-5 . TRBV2 CASSEQGRSQPQHF TGTGCCAGCAGCGAGCAGGGGAGAAGTCAGCCCCAGCATTTT
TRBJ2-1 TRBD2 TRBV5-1 CASSLGREGHNEQFF TGCGCCAGCAGCTTGGGGCGGGAGGGTCACAATGAGCAGTTCTTC
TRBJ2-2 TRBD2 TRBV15 CATSRGIAGDTGELFF TGTGCCACCAGCAGAGGTATAGCGGGAGACACCGGGGAGCTGTTTTTT
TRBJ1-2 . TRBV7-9 CASSLPGGFLGYTF TGTGCCAGCAGCCTACCCGGGGGGTTTCTTGGCTACACCTTC
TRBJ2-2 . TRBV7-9 CAIHGSPATNTGELFF TGTGCCATCCACGGTAGCCCAGCCACTAACACCGGGGAGCTGTTTTTT
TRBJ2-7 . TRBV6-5 CASSYYGDEQYF TGTGCCAGCAGTTACTACGGGGACGAGCAGTACTTC
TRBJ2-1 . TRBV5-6 CASSSDYAEQFF TGTGCCAGCAGCTCCGACTATGCTGAGCAGTTCTTC
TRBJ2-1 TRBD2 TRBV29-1 CSVENLAGGIGEQFF TGCAGCGTTGAGAATCTAGCGGGAGGGATCGGCGAGCAGTTCTTC
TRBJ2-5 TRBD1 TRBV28 CASTWTGSETQYF TGTGCCAGCACCTGGACAGGGTCTGAGACCCAGTACTTC
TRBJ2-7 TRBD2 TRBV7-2 CASSFSGRGSEQYF TGTGCCAGCAGCTTTAGCGGGAGGGGCTCCGAGCAGTACTTC
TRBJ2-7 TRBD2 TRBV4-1 CASSHEPGTSGRTYKPYEQYF TGCGCCAGCAGCCATGAACCCGGGACTAGCGGGAGGACCTACAAACCTTACGAGCAGTACTTC
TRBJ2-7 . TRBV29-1 CSGRTPYEQYF TGCAGCGGAAGGACACCGTACGAGCAGTACTTC
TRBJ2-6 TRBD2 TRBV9 CASSALAGGIGANVLTF TGTGCCAGCAGCGCGCTAGCGGGAGGGATTGGGGCCAACGTCCTGACTTTC
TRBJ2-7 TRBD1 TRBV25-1 CASSDSGTGTYEQYF TGTGCCAGCAGTGATTCCGGGACAGGGACCTACGAGCAGTACTTC
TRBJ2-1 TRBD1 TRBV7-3 CASSQQGVRYNEQFF TGTGCCAGCAGTCAACAGGGGGTCCGCTACAATGAGCAGTTCTTC
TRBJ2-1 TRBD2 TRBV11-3 CASSTGGAYEQFF TGTGCCAGCTCCACCGGGGGGGCATATGAGCAGTTCTTC
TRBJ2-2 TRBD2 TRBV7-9 CASSLLAGLNTGELFF TGTGCCAGCAGCTTACTAGCGGGTCTGAACACCGGGGAGCTGTTTTTT
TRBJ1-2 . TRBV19 CASNQGYGYTF TGTGCCAGTAACCAGGGCTATGGCTACACCTTC
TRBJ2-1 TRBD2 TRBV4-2 CASSPGTSGRNEQFF TGTGCCAGCAGCCCGGGGACTAGCGGGAGGAATGAGCAGTTCTTC
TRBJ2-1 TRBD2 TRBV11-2 CASSISSGGYNEQFF TGTGCCAGCAGCATCTCTAGCGGGGGGTACAATGAGCAGTTCTTC
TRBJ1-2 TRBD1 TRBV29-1 CSVEVKTGTGIYGYTF TGCAGCGTTGAAGTTAAAACCGGGACAGGGATCTATGGCTACACCTTC
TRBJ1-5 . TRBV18 CASSGPGDGDGPQHF TGTGCCAGCTCAGGTCCAGGGGACGGAGACGGGCCCCAGCATTTT
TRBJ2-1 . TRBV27 CASTRYIGSYNEQFF TGTGCCAGCACGAGGTACATTGGCTCCTACAATGAGCAGTTCTTC
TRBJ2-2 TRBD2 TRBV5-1 CASSLLAANTGELFF TGCGCCAGCAGCCTACTAGCGGCGAACACCGGGGAGCTGTTTTTT
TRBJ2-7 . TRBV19 CASSMGDTSYEQYF TGTGCCAGTAGTATGGGGGACACGTCCTACGAGCAGTACTTC
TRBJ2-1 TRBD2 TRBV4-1 CASSQDSGTEQFF TGCGCCAGCAGCCAAGATAGCGGGACTGAGCAGTTCTTC
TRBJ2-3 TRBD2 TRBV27 CASSFLTSGSGGTQYF TGTGCCAGCAGTTTCCTGACTAGCGGGAGCGGGGGTACGCAGTATTTT
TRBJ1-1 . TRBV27 CASSPSGTLIQGEAFF TGTGCCAGCAGCCCGTCCGGGACGCTGATACAGGGTGAAGCTTTCTTT
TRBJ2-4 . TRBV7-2 CASSSLPGDNFQYF TGTGCCAGCAGCTCTCTCCCTGGGGACAACTTTCAGTACTTC
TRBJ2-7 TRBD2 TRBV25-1 CASSDLGLAAPFF TGTGCCAGCAGTGACCTAGGACTAGCGGCGCCTTTCTTC
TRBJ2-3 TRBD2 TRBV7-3 CASSPRTRGDTQYF TGTGCCAGCAGCCCCCGGACTAGGGGAGATACGCAGTATTTT
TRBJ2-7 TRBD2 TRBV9 CASSLREHHEQYF TGTGCCAGCAGCTTGCGGGAGCACCACGAGCAGTACTTC
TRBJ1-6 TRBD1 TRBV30 CAWSVRTGDSPLHF TGTGCCTGGAGTGTTCGGACAGGGGATTCACCCCTCCACTTT
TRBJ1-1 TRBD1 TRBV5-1 CASSTDRVQAFF TGCGCCAGCAGCACCGACAGGGTTCAAGCTTTCTTT
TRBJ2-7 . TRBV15 CATSTLPGQATTQYF TGTGCCACCAGCACCCTACCGGGACAAGCAACTACGCAGTACTTC
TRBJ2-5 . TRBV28 CASSSQGLETQYF TGTGCCAGCAGTTCTCAGGGTTTAGAGACCCAGTACTTC
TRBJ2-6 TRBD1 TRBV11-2 CASSLVAGGNVLTF TGTGCCAGCAGCTTAGTTGCAGGGGGAAACGTCCTGACTTTC
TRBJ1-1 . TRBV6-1 CASSFTQGTEAFF TGTGCCAGCAGTTTTACACAGGGCACTGAAGCTTTCTTT
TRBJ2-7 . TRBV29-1 CSVGEEGAHEQYF TGCAGCGTCGGGGAGGAGGGGGCCCACGAGCAGTACTTC
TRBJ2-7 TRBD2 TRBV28 CASSYSGRAEYEQYF TGTGCCAGCAGTTATAGCGGGAGGGCAGAGTACGAGCAGTACTTC